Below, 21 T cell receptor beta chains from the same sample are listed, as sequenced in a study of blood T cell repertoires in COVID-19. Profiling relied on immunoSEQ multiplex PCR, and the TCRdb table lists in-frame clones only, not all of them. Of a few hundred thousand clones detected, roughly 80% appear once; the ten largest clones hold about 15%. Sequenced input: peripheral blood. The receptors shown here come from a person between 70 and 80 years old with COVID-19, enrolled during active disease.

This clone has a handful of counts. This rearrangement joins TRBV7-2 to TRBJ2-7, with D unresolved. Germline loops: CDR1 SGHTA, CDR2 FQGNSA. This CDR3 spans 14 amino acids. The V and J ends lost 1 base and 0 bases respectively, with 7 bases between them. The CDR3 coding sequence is TGTGCCAGCAGCTTAGTTGGAGCCTCCTACGAGCAGTACTTC. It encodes CASSLVGASYEQYF. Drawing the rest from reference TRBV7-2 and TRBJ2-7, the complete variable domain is GAGVSQSPSNKVTEKGKDVELRCDPISGHTALYWYRQSLGQGLEFLIYFQGNSAPDKSGLPSDRFSAERTGGSVSTLTIQRTQQEDSAVYLCASSLVGASYEQYFGPGTRLTVT.

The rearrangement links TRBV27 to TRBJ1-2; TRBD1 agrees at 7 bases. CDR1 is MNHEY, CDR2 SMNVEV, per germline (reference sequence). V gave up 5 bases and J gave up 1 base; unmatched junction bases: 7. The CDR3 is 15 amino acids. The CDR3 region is CASSRLGQNNYGYTF. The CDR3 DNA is TGTGCCAGCAGTAGACTGGGACAGAATAACTATGGCTACACCTTC.

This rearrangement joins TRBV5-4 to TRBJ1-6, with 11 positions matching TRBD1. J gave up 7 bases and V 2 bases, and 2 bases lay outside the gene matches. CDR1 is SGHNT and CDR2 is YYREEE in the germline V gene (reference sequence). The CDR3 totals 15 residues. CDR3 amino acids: CASSFGTGGNSPLHF. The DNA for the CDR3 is TGTGCCAGCAGCTTTGGGACAGGGGGGAATTCACCCCTCCACTTT.

The CDR3 loop reads CASRPAGYTEAFF. The CDR3 DNA follows: TGTGCCAGCAGACCGGCAGGGTACACTGAAGCTTTCTTT. The chain employs TRBV28 and TRBJ1-1; maybe TRBD1 (5 bases). The ends were cut back, 6 bases at V and 3 bases at J, with 11 bases in the middle. CDR1 MDHEN and CDR2 SYDVKM come from the germline V gene. The CDR3 is made up of 13 amino acids.

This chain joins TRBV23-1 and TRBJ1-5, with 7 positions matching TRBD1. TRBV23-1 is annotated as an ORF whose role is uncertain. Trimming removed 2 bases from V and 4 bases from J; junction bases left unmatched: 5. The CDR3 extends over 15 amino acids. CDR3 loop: CASSQPRDRNQPQHF. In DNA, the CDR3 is TGCGCCAGCAGTCAACCCCGGGACAGAAATCAGCCCCAGCATTTT.

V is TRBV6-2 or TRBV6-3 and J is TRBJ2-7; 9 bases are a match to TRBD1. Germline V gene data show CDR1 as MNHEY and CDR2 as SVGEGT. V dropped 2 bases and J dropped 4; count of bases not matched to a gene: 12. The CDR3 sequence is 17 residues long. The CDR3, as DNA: TGTGCCAGCAGTTACGGGACAGGGACGGGCAGCGGGTACGAGCAGTACTTC. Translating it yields CASSYGTGTGSGYEQYF.

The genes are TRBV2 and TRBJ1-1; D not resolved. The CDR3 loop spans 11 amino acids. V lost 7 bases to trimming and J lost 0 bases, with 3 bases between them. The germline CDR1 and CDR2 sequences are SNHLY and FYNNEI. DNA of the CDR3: TGTGCCAGCATTATGAACACTGAAGCTTTCTTT. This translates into CASIMNTEAFF.

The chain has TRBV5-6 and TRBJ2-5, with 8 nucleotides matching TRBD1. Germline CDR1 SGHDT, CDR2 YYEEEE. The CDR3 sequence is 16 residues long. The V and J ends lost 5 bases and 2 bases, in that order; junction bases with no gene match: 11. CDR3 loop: CASSDDRGESQETQYF. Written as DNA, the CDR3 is TGTGCCAGCAGTGACGACAGGGGAGAATCACAAGAGACCCAGTACTTC.

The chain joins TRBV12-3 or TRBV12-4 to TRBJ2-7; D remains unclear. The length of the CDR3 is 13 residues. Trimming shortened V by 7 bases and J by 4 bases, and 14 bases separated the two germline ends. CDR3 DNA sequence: TGTGCCAGCACCATAACGGCGGATTACGAGCAGTACTTC. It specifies CASTITADYEQYF.

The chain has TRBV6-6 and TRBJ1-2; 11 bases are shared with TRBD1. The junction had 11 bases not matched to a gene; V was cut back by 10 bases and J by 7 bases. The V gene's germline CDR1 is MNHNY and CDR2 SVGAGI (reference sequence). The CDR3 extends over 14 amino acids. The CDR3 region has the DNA TGTGCCATCATCCGGGACAGGGGGTCGTCTGGCTACACCTTC. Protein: CAIIRDRGSSGYTF.

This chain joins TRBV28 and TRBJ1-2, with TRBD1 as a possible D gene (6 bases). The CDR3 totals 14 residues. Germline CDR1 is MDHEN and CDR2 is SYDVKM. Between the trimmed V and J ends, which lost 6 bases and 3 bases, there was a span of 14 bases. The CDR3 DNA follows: TGTGCCAGCAGCCTCGGGGGGCGCGACTATGGCTACACCTTC. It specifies CASSLGGRDYGYTF.

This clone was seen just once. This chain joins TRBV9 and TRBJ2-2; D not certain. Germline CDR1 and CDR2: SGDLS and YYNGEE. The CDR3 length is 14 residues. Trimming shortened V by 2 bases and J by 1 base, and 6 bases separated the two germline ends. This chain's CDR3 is CASSVELNTGELFF. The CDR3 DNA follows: TGTGCCAGCAGCGTCGAGTTGAACACCGGGGAGCTGTTTTTT.

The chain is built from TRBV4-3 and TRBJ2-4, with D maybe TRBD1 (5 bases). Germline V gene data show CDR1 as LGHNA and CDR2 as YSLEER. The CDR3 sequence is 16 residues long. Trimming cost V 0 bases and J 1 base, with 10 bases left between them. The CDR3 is CASSQDQGTAKNIQYF. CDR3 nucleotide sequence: TGCGCCAGCAGCCAAGATCAGGGAACGGCCAAAAACATTCAGTACTTC.

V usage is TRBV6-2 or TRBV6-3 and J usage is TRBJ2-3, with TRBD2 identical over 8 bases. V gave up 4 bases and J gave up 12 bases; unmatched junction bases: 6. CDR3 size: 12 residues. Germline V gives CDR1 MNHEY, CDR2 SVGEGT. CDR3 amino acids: CASSFLAGSQYF. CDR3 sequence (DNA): TGTGCCAGCAGTTTCTTAGCGGGATCCCAGTATTTT.

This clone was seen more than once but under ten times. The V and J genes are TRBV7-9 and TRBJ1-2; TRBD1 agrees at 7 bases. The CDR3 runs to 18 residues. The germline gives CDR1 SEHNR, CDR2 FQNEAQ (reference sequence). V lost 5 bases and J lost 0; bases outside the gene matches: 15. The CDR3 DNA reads TGTGCCAGCAGCAGCAAAGAAGTGGGGACAGTAGCTAACTATGGCTACACCTTC. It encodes CASSSKEVGTVANYGYTF.

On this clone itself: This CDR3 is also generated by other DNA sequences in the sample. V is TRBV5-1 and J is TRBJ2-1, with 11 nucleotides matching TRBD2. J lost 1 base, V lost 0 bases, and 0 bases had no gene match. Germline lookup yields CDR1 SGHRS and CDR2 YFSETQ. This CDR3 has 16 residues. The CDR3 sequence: CASSLGLAGSYNEQFF. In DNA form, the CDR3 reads TGCGCCAGCAGCTTGGGACTAGCGGGATCCTACAATGAGCAGTTCTTC. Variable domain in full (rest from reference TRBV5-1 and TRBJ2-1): KAGVTQTPRYLIKTRGQQVTLSCSPISGHRSVSWYQQTPGQGLQFLFEYFSETQRNKGNFPGRFSGRQFSNSRSEMNVSTLELGDSALYLCASSLGLAGSYNEQFFGPGTRLTVL.

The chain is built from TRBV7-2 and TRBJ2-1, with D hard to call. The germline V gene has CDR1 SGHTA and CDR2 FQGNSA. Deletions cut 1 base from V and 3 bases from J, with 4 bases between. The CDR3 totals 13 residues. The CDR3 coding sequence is TGTGCCAGCAGCTTAGACAGCTACAATGAGCAGTTCTTC. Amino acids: CASSLDSYNEQFF. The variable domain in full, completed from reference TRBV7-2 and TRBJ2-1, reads GAGVSQSPSNKVTEKGKDVELRCDPISGHTALYWYRQSLGQGLEFLIYFQGNSAPDKSGLPSDRFSAERTGGSVSTLTIQRTQQEDSAVYLCASSLDSYNEQFFGPGTRLTVL.

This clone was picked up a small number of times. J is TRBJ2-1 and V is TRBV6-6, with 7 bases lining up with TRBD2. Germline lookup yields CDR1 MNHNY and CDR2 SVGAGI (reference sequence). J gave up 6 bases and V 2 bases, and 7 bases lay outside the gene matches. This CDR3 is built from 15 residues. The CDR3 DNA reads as TGTGCCAGCAGTTACGACGCAGCGGGGATCAATGAGCAGTTCTTC. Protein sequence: CASSYDAAGINEQFF.

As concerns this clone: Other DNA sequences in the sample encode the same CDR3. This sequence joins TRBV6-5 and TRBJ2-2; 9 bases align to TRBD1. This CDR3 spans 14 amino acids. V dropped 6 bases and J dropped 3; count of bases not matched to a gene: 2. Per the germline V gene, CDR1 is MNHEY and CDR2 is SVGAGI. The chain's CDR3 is CASRRDRDTGELFF. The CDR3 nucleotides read TGTGCCAGCAGGAGGGACAGGGACACCGGGGAGCTGTTTTTT.

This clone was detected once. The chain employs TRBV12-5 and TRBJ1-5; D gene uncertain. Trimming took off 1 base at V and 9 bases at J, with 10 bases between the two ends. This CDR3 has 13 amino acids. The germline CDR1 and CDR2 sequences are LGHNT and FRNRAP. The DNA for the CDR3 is TGTGCTAGTGGTTTGGATACTCGTCGGCCCCAGCATTTT. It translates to CASGLDTRRPQHF.

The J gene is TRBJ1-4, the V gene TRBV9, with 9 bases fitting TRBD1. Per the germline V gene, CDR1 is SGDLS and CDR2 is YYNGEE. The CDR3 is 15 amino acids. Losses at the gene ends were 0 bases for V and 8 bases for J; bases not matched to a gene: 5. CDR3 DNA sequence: TGTGCCAGCAGCGTAGTGGACAGGGGAGACGAAAAACTGTTTTTT. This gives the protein CASSVVDRGDEKLFF. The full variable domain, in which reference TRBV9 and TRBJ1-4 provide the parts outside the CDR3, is DSGVTQTPKHLITATGQRVTLRCSPRSGDLSVYWYQQSLDQGLQFLIQYYNGEERAKGNILERFSAQQFPDLHSELNLSSLELGDSALYFCASSVVDRGDEKLFFGSGTQLSVL.